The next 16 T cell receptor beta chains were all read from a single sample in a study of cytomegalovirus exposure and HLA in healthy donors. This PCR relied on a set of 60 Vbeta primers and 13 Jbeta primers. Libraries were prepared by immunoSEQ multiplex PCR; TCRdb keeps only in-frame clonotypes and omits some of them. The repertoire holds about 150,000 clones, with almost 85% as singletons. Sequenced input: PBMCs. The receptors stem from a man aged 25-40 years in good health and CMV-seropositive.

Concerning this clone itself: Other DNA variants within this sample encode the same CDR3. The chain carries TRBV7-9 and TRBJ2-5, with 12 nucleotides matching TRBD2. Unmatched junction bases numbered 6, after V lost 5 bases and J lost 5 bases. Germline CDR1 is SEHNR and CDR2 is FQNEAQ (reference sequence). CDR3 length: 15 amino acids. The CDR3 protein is CASSPLAGGQETQYF. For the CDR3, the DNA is TGTGCCAGCAGCCCACTAGCGGGGGGCCAGGAGACCCAGTACTTC.

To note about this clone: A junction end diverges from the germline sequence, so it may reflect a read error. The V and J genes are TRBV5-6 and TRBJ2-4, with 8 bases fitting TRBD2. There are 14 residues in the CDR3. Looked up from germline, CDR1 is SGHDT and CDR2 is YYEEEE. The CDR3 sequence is CASSFTGTSNSQYF. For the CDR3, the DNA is TGTGCCAGCAGCTTCACCGGGACTAGTAACAGTCAGTACTTC.

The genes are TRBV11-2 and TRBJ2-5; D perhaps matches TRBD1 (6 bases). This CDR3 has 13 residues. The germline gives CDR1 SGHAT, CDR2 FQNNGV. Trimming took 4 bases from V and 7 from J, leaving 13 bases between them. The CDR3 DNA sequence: TGTGCCAGCAGCTCCATGCAGGGGATGACCCAGTACTTC. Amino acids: CASSSMQGMTQYF. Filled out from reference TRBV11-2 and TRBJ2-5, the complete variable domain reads EAGVAQSPRYKIIEKRQSVAFWCNPISGHATLYWYQQILGQGPKLLIQFQNNGVVDDSQLPKDRFSAERLKGVDSTLKIQPAKLEDSAVYLCASSSMQGMTQYFGPGTRLLVL.

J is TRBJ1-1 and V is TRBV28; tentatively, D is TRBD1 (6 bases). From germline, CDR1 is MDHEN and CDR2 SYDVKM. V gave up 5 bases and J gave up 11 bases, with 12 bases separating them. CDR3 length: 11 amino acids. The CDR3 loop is CASSETGTAFF. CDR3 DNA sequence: TGTGCCAGCAGTGAGACAGGTACTGCTTTCTTT.

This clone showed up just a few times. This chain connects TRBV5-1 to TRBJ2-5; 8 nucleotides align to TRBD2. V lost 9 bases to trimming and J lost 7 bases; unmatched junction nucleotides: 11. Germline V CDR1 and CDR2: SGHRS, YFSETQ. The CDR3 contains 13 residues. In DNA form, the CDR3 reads TGCGCCACCGGGGGGGAGATCCCCGGGACCCAGTACTTC. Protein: CATGGEIPGTQYF.

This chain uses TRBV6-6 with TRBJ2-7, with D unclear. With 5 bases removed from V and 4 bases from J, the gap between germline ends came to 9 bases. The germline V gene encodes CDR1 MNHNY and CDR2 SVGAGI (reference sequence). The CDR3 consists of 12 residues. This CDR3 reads CASSLTVYEQYF. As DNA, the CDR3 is TGTGCCAGCAGTCTAACAGTGTACGAGCAGTACTTC.

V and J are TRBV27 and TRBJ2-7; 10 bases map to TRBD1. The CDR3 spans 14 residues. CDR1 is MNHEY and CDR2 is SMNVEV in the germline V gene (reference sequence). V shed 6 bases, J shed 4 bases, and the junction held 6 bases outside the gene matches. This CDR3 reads CASSGDRGLYEQYF. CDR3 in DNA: TGTGCCAGCAGCGGTGACAGGGGGCTTTACGAGCAGTACTTC.

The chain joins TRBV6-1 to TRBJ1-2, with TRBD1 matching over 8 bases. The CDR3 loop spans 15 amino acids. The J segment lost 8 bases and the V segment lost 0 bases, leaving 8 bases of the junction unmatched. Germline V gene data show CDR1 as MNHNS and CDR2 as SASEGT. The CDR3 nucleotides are TGTGCCAGCAGTGAAGCGACTGGACAGGGATGGGGCTACACCTTC. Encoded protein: CASSEATGQGWGYTF.

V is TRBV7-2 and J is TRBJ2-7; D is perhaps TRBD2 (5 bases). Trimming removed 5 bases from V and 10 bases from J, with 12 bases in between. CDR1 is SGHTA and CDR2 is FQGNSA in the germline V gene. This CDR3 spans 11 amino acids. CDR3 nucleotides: TGTGCCAGCAGCCCGAGGGTTCGCCAGTACTTC. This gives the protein CASSPRVRQYF.

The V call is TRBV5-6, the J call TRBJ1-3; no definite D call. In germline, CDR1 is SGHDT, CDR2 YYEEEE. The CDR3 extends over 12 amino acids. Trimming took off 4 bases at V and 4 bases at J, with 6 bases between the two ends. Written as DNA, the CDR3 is TGTGCCAGCAGCGTACAGGGAAACACCATATATTTT. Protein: CASSVQGNTIYF.

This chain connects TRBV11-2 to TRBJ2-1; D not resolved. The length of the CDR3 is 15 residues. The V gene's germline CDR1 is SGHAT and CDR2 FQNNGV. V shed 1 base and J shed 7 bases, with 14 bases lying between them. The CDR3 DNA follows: TGTGCCAGCAGCTTAGTTTTGGGCCGATTAAATGAGCAGTTCTTC. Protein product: CASSLVLGRLNEQFF.

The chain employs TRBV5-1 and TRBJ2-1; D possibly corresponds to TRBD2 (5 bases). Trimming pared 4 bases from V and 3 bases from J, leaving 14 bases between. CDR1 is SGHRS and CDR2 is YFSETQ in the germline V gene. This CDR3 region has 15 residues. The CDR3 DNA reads TGCGCCAGCAGCAAACGGAGTGGGAGCTACAATGAGCAGTTCTTC. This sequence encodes CASSKRSGSYNEQFF.

The CDR3 protein is CASSQAAGGLETSYNSPLHF. The CDR3, as DNA: TGCGCCAGCAGCCAAGCCGCAGGGGGCCTCGAAACCTCCTATAATTCACCCCTCCACTTT. The chain carries TRBV4-3 and TRBJ1-6; 8 bases are shared with TRBD1. The CDR3 loop spans 20 amino acids. V was pared by 1 base and J by 0 bases, with 11 bases of the junction left unmatched. Germline CDR1 and CDR2: LGHNA and YSLEER.

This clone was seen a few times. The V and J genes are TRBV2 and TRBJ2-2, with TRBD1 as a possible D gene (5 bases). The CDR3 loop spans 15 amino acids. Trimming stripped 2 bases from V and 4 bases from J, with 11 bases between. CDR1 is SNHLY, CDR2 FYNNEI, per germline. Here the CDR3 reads CASSEQGVRTGELFF. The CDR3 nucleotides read TGTGCCAGCAGTGAACAAGGGGTGCGCACCGGGGAGCTGTTTTTT.

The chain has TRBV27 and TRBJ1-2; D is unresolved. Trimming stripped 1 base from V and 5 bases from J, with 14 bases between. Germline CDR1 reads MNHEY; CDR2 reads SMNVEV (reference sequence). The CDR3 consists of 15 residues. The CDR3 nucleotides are TGTGCCAGCAGTTTATACCTTGGCGCGGAGTATGGCTACACCTTC. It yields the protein CASSLYLGAEYGYTF.

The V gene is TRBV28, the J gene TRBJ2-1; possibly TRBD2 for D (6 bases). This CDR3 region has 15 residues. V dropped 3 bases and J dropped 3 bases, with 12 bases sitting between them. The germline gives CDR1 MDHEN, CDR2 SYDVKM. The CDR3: CASSFAGSFYNEQFF. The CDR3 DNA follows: TGTGCCAGCAGTTTTGCGGGGAGTTTCTACAATGAGCAGTTCTTC.